These T cell receptor beta chains were read from a single sample in a study of shared T cell receptors in the human thymus. Clones were read by immunoSEQ multiplex PCR, and TCRdb kept only the in-frame ones, dropping some. The sample lists approximately 490,000 clones; approximately 80% were seen once. These data were also reused for a study on human thymus T cells.

Sequencing used thymocytes. The receptors stem from a boy less than two years old with a congenital heart defect. Both conserved end residues are part of each CDR3. Each record gives: D gene, J gene, clone size, V gene, CDR3 protein, CDR3 DNA. The D gene is left open where the match is weak. Only some rows state a clone size, as once, few, many or a class for expanded clones.

d_gene: NA
j_gene: TRBJ2-3
abundance: NA
v_gene: TRBV2
CDR3aa: CASSRLTDTQYF
CDR3nt: TGTGCCAGCAGCCGACTCACAGATACGCAGTATTTT

d_gene: NA
j_gene: TRBJ2-7
abundance: NA
v_gene: TRBV5-6
CDR3aa: CASTKLGGDNSYEQYF
CDR3nt: TGTGCCAGCACTAAACTAGGGGGGGACAACTCCTACGAGCAGTACTTC

d_gene: NA
j_gene: TRBJ2-5
abundance: NA
v_gene: TRBV2
CDR3aa: CASSESSGGGYQETQYF
CDR3nt: TGTGCCAGCAGTGAGTCTAGCGGAGGGGGATACCAAGAGACCCAGTACTTC

d_gene: NA
j_gene: TRBJ1-1
abundance: once
v_gene: TRBV4-3
CDR3aa: CASSQASQGIGTEAFF
CDR3nt: TGCGCCAGCAGCCAAGCATCCCAGGGAATAGGCACTGAAGCTTTCTTT

d_gene: NA
j_gene: TRBJ1-4
abundance: few
v_gene: TRBV7-9
CDR3aa: CASLGEGKLFF
CDR3nt: TGTGCCAGCCTCGGAGAGGGAAAACTGTTTTTT

d_gene: NA
j_gene: TRBJ2-3
abundance: few
v_gene: TRBV19
CDR3aa: CASSISGPLSDTQYF
CDR3nt: TGTGCCAGTAGTATATCAGGCCCCTTGTCAGATACGCAGTATTTT

d_gene: NA
j_gene: TRBJ2-7
abundance: NA
v_gene: TRBV25-1
CDR3aa: CASSEGASKGRSFYEQYF
CDR3nt: TGTGCCAGCAGTGAAGGGGCCTCCAAAGGGCGTTCCTTCTACGAGCAGTACTTC

d_gene: TRBD2
j_gene: TRBJ2-1
abundance: NA
v_gene: TRBV19
CDR3aa: CASQGGPVNNEQFF
CDR3nt: TGTGCCAGCCAGGGAGGGCCGGTGAACAATGAGCAGTTCTTC

d_gene: NA
j_gene: TRBJ1-4
abundance: NA
v_gene: TRBV30
CDR3aa: CACVGEVATNEKLFF
CDR3nt: TGTGCCTGCGTGGGGGAGGTCGCAACTAATGAAAAACTGTTTTTT

d_gene: NA
j_gene: TRBJ2-2
abundance: NA
v_gene: TRBV27
CDR3aa: CASIPDSANTGELFF
CDR3nt: TGTGCCAGCATTCCCGATTCAGCGAACACCGGGGAGCTGTTTTTT

d_gene: NA
j_gene: TRBJ2-1
abundance: NA
v_gene: TRBV5-7
CDR3aa: CASSSLGSGKQFF
CDR3nt: TGTGCCAGCAGCAGTTTGGGGAGTGGGAAGCAGTTCTTC

d_gene: NA
j_gene: TRBJ2-1
abundance: NA
v_gene: TRBV5-4
CDR3aa: CASSRGHLRGNEQFF
CDR3nt: TGTGCCAGCAGCCGGGGACATCTGAGGGGCAATGAGCAGTTCTTC

d_gene: NA
j_gene: TRBJ1-2
abundance: few
v_gene: TRBV19
CDR3aa: CASNTHLGTFNYGYTF
CDR3nt: TGTGCCAGTAATACCCACCTTGGGACATTTAACTATGGCTACACCTTC

d_gene: TRBD2
j_gene: TRBJ2-1
abundance: NA
v_gene: TRBV4-1
CDR3aa: CASSQEAFGAGGPYEQFF
CDR3nt: TGCGCCAGCAGCCAAGAGGCGTTCGGAGCGGGAGGGCCCTATGAGCAGTTCTTC

d_gene: TRBD2
j_gene: TRBJ2-2
abundance: NA
v_gene: TRBV4-1
CDR3aa: CASSLQGLAPNTGELFF
CDR3nt: TGCGCCAGCAGCCTCCAAGGACTAGCGCCGAACACCGGGGAGCTGTTTTTT

d_gene: TRBD2
j_gene: TRBJ2-7
abundance: few
v_gene: TRBV29-1
CDR3aa: CSVGSLAGGDEQYF
CDR3nt: TGCAGCGTTGGGTCACTAGCGGGAGGTGACGAGCAGTACTTC

d_gene: NA
j_gene: TRBJ2-7
abundance: few
v_gene: TRBV27
CDR3aa: CASSLSARGSYEQYF
CDR3nt: TGTGCCAGCAGTTTATCGGCCAGGGGCTCCTACGAGCAGTACTTC

d_gene: TRBD1
j_gene: TRBJ1-4
abundance: NA
v_gene: TRBV18
CDR3aa: CASSPSKTGEKEVDEKLFF
CDR3nt: TGTGCCAGCTCACCGTCTAAGACAGGGGAAAAAGAGGTGGATGAAAAACTGTTTTTT

d_gene: NA
j_gene: TRBJ2-7
abundance: NA
v_gene: TRBV11-2
CDR3aa: CASSLGWRDEQYF
CDR3nt: TGTGCCAGCAGCTTAGGGTGGCGGGACGAGCAGTACTTC